The T cell receptor (beta chain) described here comes from a study of cytomegalovirus exposure and HLA in healthy donors. In regard to this clone: Its cognate antigen is unknown. At one of its ends the junction is not consistent with the germline gene, which may arise from a read error.

The CDR3 runs to 13 residues. Germline V gene lookup returns CDR1 SEHNR and CDR2 FQNEAQ (reference sequence). General study points: Most sequenced TCRs were rare (though some public TCRs occurred in many donors). Later work associated approximately 17,000 TCR beta sequences with HLA alleles at 0.05 false discovery rate. In a later analysis, productive TCRs from donors in an Asian-associated ancestry cluster reportedly carried fewer N-insertions than the cohort mean.

The PCR contained 60 Vbeta and 13 Jbeta primers. Assay used: immunoSEQ multiplex PCR; TCRdb lists only in-frame clones, some missing. This table holds about 120,000 clones, roughly 82% found once. Sample: PBMCs. The receptor comes from a woman aged 18-29 years in good health and CMV-seronegative. The rearrangement joins TRBV7-9 to TRBJ2-7; the D gene is possibly TRBD2 (6 bases). The CDR3 coding sequence is TGTTCCAGCAGCTCCGTAGCGGCCTACGAGCAGTACTTC. It specifies CSSSSVAAYEQYF.